One and the same sample provided the 8 T cell receptor beta chains below, sequenced in a study of beta chain features in type 1 diabetes. Expressed TCRB transcripts got sequenced, as all isolated RNA was reverse transcribed. Produced via immunoSEQ multiplex PCR; TCRdb's table is partial and in-frame only. Among approximately 150,000 clones listed, more than 10% were seen once. Overall study results and limits: Across all four CD4+ subsets, people with type 1 diabetes showed modestly shorter TCRB CDR3s.

These TCRs' antigens remain unknown. Sequenced: central memory CD4+ T cells from blood. These receptors all come from a man younger than 35 with type 1 diabetes.

This clone was seen a few times. V and J are TRBV7-2 and TRBJ2-4; TRBD1 agrees at 8 bases. Germline V lookup: CDR1 SGHTA, CDR2 FQGNSA. The CDR3 extends over 18 amino acids. The J segment lost 0 bases and the V segment lost 5 bases, leaving 12 bases of the junction unmatched. CDR3 sequence (DNA): TGTGCCAGCAGCGAAAGGTTGACAGGGGACCTAGCCAAAAACATTCAGTACTTC. It codes for CASSERLTGDLAKNIQYF.

This clone appeared many times. This chain uses TRBV9 with TRBJ2-6; D possibly corresponds to TRBD1 (5 bases). The CDR3 has 12 residues. Germline V gives CDR1 SGDLS, CDR2 YYNGEE. V was shortened by 5 bases and J by 12 bases, with 12 bases between the two germline ends. The CDR3 loop is CASRDIVGVLTF. The CDR3, as DNA: TGTGCCAGCAGGGACATTGTAGGCGTCCTGACTTTC. The variable domain in full, with the rest retrieved from reference TRBV9 and TRBJ2-6, is DSGVTQTPKHLITATGQRVTLRCSPRSGDLSVYWYQQSLDQGLQFLIQYYNGEERAKGNILERFSAQQFPDLHSELNLSSLELGDSALYFCASRDIVGVLTFGAGSRLTVL.

This CDR3 reads CASSSLTRDYSPLHF. The CDR3 DNA is TGTGCCAGCAGCTCCCTGACGAGGGATTACTCACCCCTCCACTTT. This rearrangement joins TRBV13 to TRBJ1-6; D is unclear. The CDR3 totals 15 residues. Germline V gene data show CDR1 as PRHDT and CDR2 as FYEKMQ (reference sequence). The V end lost 4 bases, the J end lost 10 bases, and 17 bases lay between the germline ends.

The chain joins TRBV4-1 to TRBJ2-7, with 9 bases that match TRBD1. The CDR3 contains 14 residues. The germline CDR1 and CDR2 sequences are MGHRA and YSYEKL. The V and J ends lost 4 bases and 2 bases, in that order; junction bases with no gene match: 3. Here the CDR3 reads CASSPRTGAYEQYF. The CDR3 coding sequence is TGCGCCAGCAGCCCCCGGACAGGGGCCTACGAGCAGTACTTC.

This chain joins TRBV19 and TRBJ1-2, with TRBD1 matching over 7 bases. Germline V lookup: CDR1 LNHDA, CDR2 SQIVND (reference sequence). V shed 6 bases, J shed 2 bases, and the junction held 9 bases outside the gene matches. The CDR3 length is 15 residues. CDR3 protein: CASSSGQLLNYGYTF. In DNA form, the CDR3 reads TGTGCCAGTAGCTCGGGACAGCTATTAAACTATGGCTACACCTTC.

The chain joins TRBV12-2 to TRBJ2-1; the table's TRBD1 call for D was not verified on the DNA. TRBV12-2 is a pseudogene locus. CDR3 length: 21 amino acids. The CDR3 protein is CASRPRAYYDRSIRDYNEQFF. DNA for the CDR3: TGTGCAAGTCGCCCCAGGGCCTACTACGACAGATCTATAAGGGATTACAATGAGCAGTTCTTC.

The table lists this clone with many counts. The gene calls are TRBV7-9 and TRBJ2-5; D is possibly TRBD2 (5 bases). Germline V CDR1 and CDR2: SEHNR, FQNEAQ (reference sequence). V was cut by 5 bases and J by 0 bases, with 10 bases left in between. The CDR3 spans 14 residues. DNA for the CDR3: TGTGCCAGCAGCCACGGGGAGTACCAAGAGACCCAGTACTTC. It specifies CASSHGEYQETQYF.

This chain links TRBV30 with TRBJ1-2; D remains unclear. Germline V CDR1 and CDR2: GTSNPN, SVGIG (reference sequence). With 4 bases removed from V and 9 bases from J, the gap between germline ends came to 12 bases. This CDR3 region has 11 residues. In DNA form, the CDR3 reads TGTGCCTGGAAAATGGCTCCCCGCTACACCTTC. Amino acids: CAWKMAPRYTF.